The subject of this entry is one T cell receptor (beta chain). What it recognizes is unknown. Only in-frame clones appear in the TCRdb table, and some are missing; sequencing was by immunoSEQ multiplex PCR. Of over 400,000 clones in the sample, approximately 95% were seen once. The sample belongs to a study of shared clonotypes between healthy human individuals. The wider study: Donors, aged 18 to 49, were two women and a few men. Findings and caveats of the study: Inspection by rarefaction showed sorted-subset sequencing to be incomplete despite large depth.

Nashville, Tennessee was home to all donors, who were Caucasian adults. The V gene lost 1 base and the J gene lost 7 bases, with 22 bases spanning the gap. Germline V gene sequence: CDR1 KGHSH, CDR2 LQKENI. The CDR3 runs to 17 residues. V and J are TRBV18 and TRBJ1-1; a weak D match, TRBD1 (6 bases). The clonotype was recovered from a woman in her 30s in good health. The sample taken for sequencing was naive CD4+ T cells sorted from blood. Subset meaning: CD45RA+ positively selected. CDR3 loop: CASSPRGAVSTGGEAFF. For the CDR3, the DNA is TGTGCCAGCTCACCACGGGGGGCTGTGTCCACCGGGGGTGAAGCTTTCTTT.